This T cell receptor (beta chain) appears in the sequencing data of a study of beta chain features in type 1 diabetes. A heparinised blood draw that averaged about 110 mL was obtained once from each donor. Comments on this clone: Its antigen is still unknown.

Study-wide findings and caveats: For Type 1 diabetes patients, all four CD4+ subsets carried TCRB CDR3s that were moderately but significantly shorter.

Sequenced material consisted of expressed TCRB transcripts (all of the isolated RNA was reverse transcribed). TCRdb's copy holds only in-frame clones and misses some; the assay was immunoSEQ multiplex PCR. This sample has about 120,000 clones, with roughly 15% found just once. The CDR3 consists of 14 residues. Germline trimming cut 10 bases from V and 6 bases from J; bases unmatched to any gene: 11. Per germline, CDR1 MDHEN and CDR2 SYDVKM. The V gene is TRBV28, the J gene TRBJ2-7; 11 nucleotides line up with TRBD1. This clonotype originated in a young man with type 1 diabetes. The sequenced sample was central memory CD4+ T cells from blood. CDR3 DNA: TGTGCCACCCTAAGACCGGGACAGGGGGGCGAGCAGTACTTC. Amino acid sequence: CATLRPGQGGEQYF.